What follows are 14 T cell receptor beta chains derived from one specimen sequenced in a study of blood T cell repertoires in COVID-19. Sequenced by immunoSEQ multiplex PCR; TCRdb stores in-frame clones only, minus some. Among around 200,000 clones listed, more than 75% were seen once. Material: peripheral blood. The receptor set was obtained from a woman aged 18-29 years who had recovered from COVID-19.

V is TRBV5-1 and J is TRBJ1-2; 11 bases line up with TRBD1. There are 17 residues in the CDR3. The junction had 9 bases not matched to a gene; V was cut back by 2 bases and J by 3 bases. Germline CDR1 reads SGHRS; CDR2 reads YFSETQ. The CDR3 loop reads CASSLPDRGPLDYGYTF. For the CDR3, the DNA is TGCGCCAGCAGCTTACCGGACAGGGGGCCCCTGGACTATGGCTACACCTTC.

The chain has TRBV29-1 and TRBJ2-1; 7 bases are a match to TRBD2. The CDR3 spans 10 residues. V was clipped by 8 bases and J by 12 bases; unmatched bases: 7. Germline lookup yields CDR1 SQVTM and CDR2 ANQGSEA. The CDR3 DNA is TGCAGCAGCCTAGCGGACGGGCAGTTCTTC. Protein: CSSLADGQFF.

The rearrangement uses TRBV27 and TRBJ2-1; maybe TRBD2 (5 bases). This CDR3 spans 16 amino acids. Germline V gives CDR1 MNHEY, CDR2 SMNVEV (reference sequence). V dropped 4 bases and J dropped 1 base, with 14 bases sitting between them. DNA for the CDR3: TGTGCCAGCAGTTCGTATGAGAGAGGGTCCTACAATGAGCAGTTCTTC. Protein product: CASSSYERGSYNEQFF.

A few counts support this clone. This rearrangement joins TRBV6-5 to TRBJ1-1, with 8 positions matching TRBD1. V lost 7 bases to trimming and J lost 1 base; unmatched junction nucleotides: 5. CDR3 length: 14 residues. Germline V gene sequence: CDR1 MNHEY, CDR2 SVGAGI. CDR3 in amino acids: CASTSGTGNTEAFF. The CDR3 region has the DNA TGTGCCAGCACCTCTGGGACAGGGAACACTGAAGCTTTCTTT.

The chain recombines TRBV29-1 with TRBJ1-2, with TRBD1 identical over 7 bases. CDR1 is SQVTM, CDR2 ANQGSEA, per germline. The CDR3 loop spans 13 amino acids. V was pared by 0 bases and J by 10 bases, with 8 bases of the junction left unmatched. The CDR3 loop is CSVEELGQGVYTF. CDR3 bases: TGCAGCGTTGAAGAATTAGGTCAGGGGGTCTACACCTTC.

The chain combines TRBV3-1 (or the pseudogene TRBV3-2) with TRBJ1-2, with a tentative D call TRBD1 (6 bases). Germline V gene data show CDR1 as LGHDT and CDR2 as YNNKEL (reference sequence). V was cut by 0 bases and J by 3 bases, with 11 bases left in between. The CDR3 contains 15 residues. The DNA of the CDR3 is TGTGCCAGCAGCCAAGAACAGGGACGATACTATGGCTACACCTTC. Protein sequence: CASSQEQGRYYGYTF.

The CDR3 DNA reads TGTGCCAGCAGCTCGAGGACCGGGACAGGGGCTGCCGAGCAGTACGTC. Amino acids: CASSSRTGTGAAEQYV. The V gene is TRBV5-8, the J gene TRBJ2-7; 10 bases map to TRBD1. The CDR3 totals 16 residues. Germline V lookup: CDR1 SGHTS, CDR2 YDEGEE. V dropped 3 bases and J dropped 6; count of bases not matched to a gene: 12.

This chain uses TRBV20-1 with TRBJ1-2, with D tentatively TRBD1 (6 bases). The germline CDR1 and CDR2 sequences are DFQATT and SNEGSKA (reference sequence). CDR3 size: 14 residues. V lost 3 bases to trimming and J lost 5 bases, with 16 bases between them. CDR3 nucleotide sequence: TGCAGTGCTAGTAATCGGGAGGGGGGTTATGGCTACACCTTC. Amino acids: CSASNREGGYGYTF.

This clone occurred many times. The chain combines TRBV9 with TRBJ2-3, with TRBD2 identical over 8 bases. The CDR3 extends over 16 amino acids. Germline V gives CDR1 SGDLS, CDR2 YYNGEE. After removal of 0 bases from V and 6 bases from J, the junction contained 9 bases not matched to a gene. The CDR3 reads CASSVVAAGAVDTQYF. The CDR3 coding sequence is TGTGCCAGCAGCGTAGTAGCAGCGGGAGCTGTGGATACGCAGTATTTT.

The chain carries TRBV24-1 and TRBJ1-5; a possible D gene is TRBD1 (5 bases). The CDR3 is made up of 16 amino acids. Germline CDR1 is KGHDR and CDR2 is SFDVKD. V lost 1 base, J lost 1 base, and 10 bases lay in between. CDR3 nucleotide sequence: TGTGCCACCAGTGATTTTTCGACAGAAAGCAATCAGCCCCAGCATTTT. Its translation is CATSDFSTESNQPQHF.

This chain connects TRBV23-1 to TRBJ2-7, with D perhaps TRBD2 (7 bases). TRBV23-1 is an open reading frame whose function is uncertain. V shed 6 bases and J shed 0 bases, with 36 bases lying between them. The CDR3 contains 22 residues. CDR3: CASRTRDNETKGRGTPSYEQYF. The DNA for the CDR3 is TGCGCCAGCAGAACAAGGGACAACGAAACGAAGGGGCGGGGGACCCCCTCCTACGAGCAGTACTTC.

The rearrangement uses TRBV15 and TRBJ1-4; perhaps TRBD1 as D (6 bases). CDR1 is LNHNV and CDR2 is YYDKDF in the germline V gene (reference sequence). The CDR3 runs 17 residues. V lost 5 bases and J 0 bases, leaving 16 bases between the germline ends. The CDR3 bases are TGTGCCACCAGCCCTTTGGGGGCAGTCGCAACTAATGAAAAACTGTTTTTT. Residues: CATSPLGAVATNEKLFF.

The gene calls are TRBV7-9 and TRBJ1-2; 9 nucleotides align to TRBD1. V was pared by 5 bases and J by 8 bases, with 12 bases of the junction left unmatched. CDR3 size: 15 residues. CDR1 is SEHNR and CDR2 is FQNEAQ in the germline V gene (reference sequence). CDR3 loop: CASSGLTGGWGGYTF. The CDR3 coding sequence is TGTGCCAGCAGCGGACTGACAGGGGGATGGGGAGGCTACACCTTC.

The chain has TRBV7-8 and TRBJ1-2; D call uncertain. The V end was cut by 4 bases, the J end by 3 bases, with 3 bases between. This CDR3 contains 11 residues. Looked up from germline, CDR1 is SGHVS and CDR2 is FQNEAQ. The CDR3 DNA reads TGTGCCAGCAGCTCCGACTATGGCTACACCTTC. Translation: CASSSDYGYTF.